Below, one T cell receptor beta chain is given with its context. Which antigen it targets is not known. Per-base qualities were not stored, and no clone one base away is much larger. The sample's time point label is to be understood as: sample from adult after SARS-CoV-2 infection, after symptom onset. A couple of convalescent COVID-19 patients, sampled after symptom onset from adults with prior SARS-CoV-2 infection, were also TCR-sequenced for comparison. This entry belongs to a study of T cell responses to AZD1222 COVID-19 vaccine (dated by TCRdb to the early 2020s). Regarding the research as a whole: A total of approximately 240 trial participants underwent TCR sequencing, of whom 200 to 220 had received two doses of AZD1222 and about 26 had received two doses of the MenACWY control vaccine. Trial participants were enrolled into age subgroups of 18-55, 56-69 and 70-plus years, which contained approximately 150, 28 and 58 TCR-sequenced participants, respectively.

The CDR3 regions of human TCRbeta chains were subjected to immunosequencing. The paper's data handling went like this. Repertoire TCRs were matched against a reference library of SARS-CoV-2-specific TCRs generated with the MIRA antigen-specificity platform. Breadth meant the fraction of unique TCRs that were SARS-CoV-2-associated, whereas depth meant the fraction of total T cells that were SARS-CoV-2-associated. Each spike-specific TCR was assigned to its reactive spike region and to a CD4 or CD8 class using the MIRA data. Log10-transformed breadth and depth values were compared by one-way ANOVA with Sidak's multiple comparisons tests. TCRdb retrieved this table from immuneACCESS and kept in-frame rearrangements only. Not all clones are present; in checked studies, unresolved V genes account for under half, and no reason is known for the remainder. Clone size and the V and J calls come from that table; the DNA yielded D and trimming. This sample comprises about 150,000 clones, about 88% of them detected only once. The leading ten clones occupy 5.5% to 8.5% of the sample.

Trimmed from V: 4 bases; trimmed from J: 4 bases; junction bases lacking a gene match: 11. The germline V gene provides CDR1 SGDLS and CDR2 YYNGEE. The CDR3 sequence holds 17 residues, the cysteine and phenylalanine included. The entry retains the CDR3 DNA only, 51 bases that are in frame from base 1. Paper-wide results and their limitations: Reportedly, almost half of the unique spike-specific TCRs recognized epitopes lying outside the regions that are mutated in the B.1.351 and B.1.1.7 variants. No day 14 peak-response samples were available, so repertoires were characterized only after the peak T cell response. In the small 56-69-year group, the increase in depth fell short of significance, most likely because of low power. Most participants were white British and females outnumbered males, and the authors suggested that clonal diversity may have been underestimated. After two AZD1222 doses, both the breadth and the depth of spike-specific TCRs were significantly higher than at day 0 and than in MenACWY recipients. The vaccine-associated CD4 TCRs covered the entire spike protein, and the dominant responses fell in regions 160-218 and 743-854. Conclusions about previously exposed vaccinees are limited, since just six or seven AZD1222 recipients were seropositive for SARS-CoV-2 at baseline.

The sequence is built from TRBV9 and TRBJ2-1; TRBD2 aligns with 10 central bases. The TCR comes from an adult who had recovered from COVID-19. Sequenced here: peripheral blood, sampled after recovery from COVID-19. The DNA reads TGTGCCAGCAGCCCTTGGATAGCGGGGGGTCCATACAATGAGCAGTTCTTC. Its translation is CASSPWIAGGPYNEQFF.